The 5 T cell receptor beta chains below come from one sample, sequenced in a study of T cell responses to AZD1222 COVID-19 vaccine (dated by TCRdb to about 2021). The intended sense of this specimen's time point label: baseline before first vaccination. Library generation was performed with the immunoSEQ multiplex PCR assay. TCRdb limited this immuneACCESS table to in-frame rearrangements with V and J called. A share of clones is missing; checked studies link under half to unresolved V genes, and the rest is unexplained. The sample table records about 130,000 clones; roughly 90% of these occur just once. Roughly 1.6% of the sample goes to the ten largest clones. The sample here was peripheral blood, taken on day 0 of AZD1222 vaccination. The source is an adult in good health.

This sequence joins TRBV2 and TRBJ1-2; a weak D match, TRBD1 (5 bases). Germline CDR1 is SNHLY and CDR2 is FYNNEI. Trimming pared 5 bases from V and 8 bases from J, leaving 12 bases between. This CDR3 is 12 amino acids long. The CDR3, as DNA: TGTGCCAGCAGTCGGCGGGGGAGCGGCTACACCTTC. It yields the protein CASSRRGSGYTF.

This clone appeared a single time. This chain joins TRBV9 and TRBJ2-2; D is unresolved. The germline V gene encodes CDR1 SGDLS and CDR2 YYNGEE. The V and J ends lost 3 bases and 5 bases respectively, with 8 bases between them. The CDR3 extends over 13 amino acids. DNA for the CDR3: TGTGCCAGCAGCGAGACTTTAACCGGGGAGCTGTTTTTT. Amino acid sequence: CASSETLTGELFF.

This sequence joins TRBV5-4 and TRBJ2-7, with 9 bases lining up with TRBD1. CDR3 length: 13 residues. The germline gives CDR1 SGHNT, CDR2 YYREEE (reference sequence). The J segment lost 6 bases and the V segment lost 5 bases, leaving 6 bases of the junction unmatched. The CDR3 DNA reads TGTGCCAGCAGTACGACAGGGGGAGGCGAGCAGTACTTC. Translating gives CASSTTGGGEQYF.

The gene calls are TRBV4-1 and TRBJ1-5, with 11 bases matching TRBD1. V lost 0 bases, J lost 0 bases, and 7 bases stayed unmatched. This CDR3 contains 19 residues. Germline V gene lookup returns CDR1 MGHRA and CDR2 YSYEKL. The CDR3 here is CASSQDRDRGVYSNQPQHF. CDR3 bases: TGCGCCAGCAGCCAAGATCGGGACAGGGGGGTCTATAGCAATCAGCCCCAGCATTTT.

This clone was found once. The V gene is TRBV6-5, the J gene TRBJ1-2; 9 nucleotides align to TRBD1. This CDR3 is built from 15 residues. V was clipped by 6 bases and J by 4 bases; unmatched bases: 9. Germline lookup yields CDR1 MNHEY and CDR2 SVGAGI. This CDR3 is CASSLRDREGYGYTF. The CDR3 DNA reads as TGTGCCAGCAGCCTCCGGGACAGGGAGGGCTATGGCTACACCTTC.